This T cell receptor beta chain was recovered during a study of a mutant IDH1 vaccine in newly diagnosed glioma. CDR3 size: 16 residues. Trimming took off 0 bases at V and 6 bases at J, with 15 bases between the two ends. Germline-derived CDR1 and CDR2 are SGHDN and FVKESK. The repertoire was sequenced with immunoSEQ multiplex PCR; TCRdb's copy has only in-frame clones and lacks some. The table records roughly 32,000 clones, roughly 80% of them present only once. Time point in this sample: week 35, safety follow-up. Every single dose of the vaccine, 300 ug of mutant IDH1 20-mer peptide, came with topical imiquimod. As for this clone: The antigen is undetermined.

The chain carries TRBV14 and TRBJ2-1, with D perhaps matching TRBD2 (5 bases). The starting material was PBMCs, obtained from a glioma patient whose treatment included an IDH1 peptide vaccine. This TCR came from a woman aged 18 to 35 with glioma. CDR3 in amino acids: CASSQETGPGGNEQFF. The CDR3 region has the DNA TGTGCCAGCAGCCAAGAGACCGGGCCAGGAGGCAATGAGCAGTTCTTC.